This is a list of T cell receptor beta chains from one sample in a study of CD4 T cells in relation to SARS-CoV-2 and coronaviruses. These receptors' targets are unknown. Profiling relied on immunoSEQ multiplex PCR, and the TCRdb table lists in-frame clones only, not all of them. The sample has tens of thousands of clones, around 72% seen once. Sequencing was done on a sample of CD4+ T cells from PBMCs, cultured in vitro. The receptors derive from a human donor in good health. The CDR3 runs from the conserved cysteine through the conserved F or W. Each record gives: D gene, V gene, clone size, J gene, CDR3 protein, CDR3 DNA. D genes are given only for firm matches. Expanded clones get a size class; other rows say once, few or many, or leave the size out.

-	TRBV9	few	TRBJ2-7	CASSALPGLPYEQYF	TGTGCCAGCAGCGCCTTACCGGGACTCCCATACGAGCAGTACTTC
TRBD1	TRBV29-1	-	TRBJ2-3	CSDWDRGRSIGQYF	TGCAGCGATTGGGACAGGGGACGTTCTATAGGGCAGTATTTT
TRBD2	TRBV9	-	TRBJ2-5	CASSVGSGGASETQYF	TGTGCCAGCAGCGTAGGTAGCGGGGGGGCCTCGGAGACCCAGTACTTC
-	TRBV2	-	TRBJ1-4	CASSLRLVSEKLFF	TGTGCCAGCAGCCTTCGATTAGTCAGTGAAAAACTGTTTTTT
-	TRBV19	-	TRBJ2-6	CASSLLQGSGANVLTF	TGTGCCAGTAGTTTACTACAGGGATCTGGGGCCAACGTCCTGACTTTC
TRBD1	TRBV6-2/TRBV6-3	-	TRBJ1-5	CASSSTGGKNQPQHF	TGTGCCAGCAGTTCCACAGGGGGGAAGAATCAGCCCCAGCATTTT
-	TRBV9	-	TRBJ2-1	CASSVEWASEQFF	TGTGCCAGCAGCGTAGAGTGGGCCAGTGAGCAGTTCTTC
TRBD2	TRBV10-1	once	TRBJ2-3	CASSESKGLAGGPDTQYF	TGCGCCAGCAGTGAGTCGAAGGGACTAGCGGGGGGGCCTGATACGCAGTATTTT
-	TRBV5-1	-	TRBJ2-2	CASSKPPGELFF	TGCGCCAGCAGCAAACCTCCCGGGGAGCTGTTTTTT
-	TRBV7-2	few	TRBJ1-1	CASSPHPQGNTEAFF	TGTGCCAGCAGCCCCCACCCCCAGGGGAACACTGAAGCTTTCTTT
TRBD1	TRBV11-1	-	TRBJ2-1	CASSEGGSNEQFF	TGTGCCAGCAGCGAAGGGGGCTCCAATGAGCAGTTCTTC
-	TRBV18	-	TRBJ1-2	CASSPRPGHRGVNYGYTF	TGTGCCAGCTCACCAAGACCGGGACACCGAGGAGTTAACTATGGCTACACCTTC
-	TRBV6-5	-	TRBJ1-2	CASSYRAGYGYTF	TGTGCCAGCAGTTACCGGGCGGGTTATGGCTACACCTTC
TRBD1	TRBV10-1	-	TRBJ1-2	CASSVDRDPWGYTF	TGCGCCAGCAGTGTTGACAGGGACCCGTGGGGCTACACCTTC
-	TRBV4-3	-	TRBJ2-4	CASSQMDGANIQYF	TGCGCCAGCAGCCAAATGGACGGGGCCAACATTCAGTACTTC
-	TRBV11-3	-	TRBJ2-1	CASSLGPRDNEQFF	TGTGCCAGCAGCCTCGGACCCCGCGACAATGAGCAGTTCTTC
-	TRBV12-5	-	TRBJ2-7	CASGLVLRGEGADEQYF	TGTGCTAGTGGTTTGGTCCTGAGGGGGGAGGGGGCTGATGAGCAGTACTTC
TRBD2	TRBV7-2	-	TRBJ2-1	CASSLNRLAGGANEQFF	TGTGCCAGCAGCTTAAATCGACTAGCGGGAGGAGCCAATGAGCAGTTCTTC
-	TRBV12-2	-	TRBJ2-7	CASRLGVWGLDFHEQYF	TGTGCAAGTCGCTTAGGCGTGTGGGGACTAGATTTCCACGAGCAGTACTTC
-	TRBV10-2	-	TRBJ1-5	CASSDAMGGTNNQPQHF	TGCGCCAGCAGTGATGCGATGGGGGGGACGAACAATCAGCCCCAGCATTTT
-	TRBV4-1	-	TRBJ1-5	CASSHLGPLGGNQPQHF	TGCGCCAGCAGCCACCTCGGTCCCTTGGGGGGCAATCAGCCCCAGCATTTT
TRBD1	TRBV5-1	-	TRBJ2-5	CASSLAGQGFTETQYF	TGCGCCAGCAGCTTGGCGGGACAGGGGTTTACGGAGACCCAGTACTTC
-	TRBV3-1/TRBV3-2	-	TRBJ2-7	CASSQTVYEQYF	TGTGCCAGCAGCCAGACCGTCTACGAGCAGTACTTC
-	TRBV9	-	TRBJ1-2	CASSVTDHYGYTF	TGTGCCAGCAGCGTGACAGATCACTATGGCTACACCTTC
TRBD1	TRBV19	few	TRBJ1-6	CASSPGQGYSPLHF	TGTGCCAGTAGTCCCGGACAGGGGTATTCACCCCTCCACTTT
TRBD2	TRBV5-4	-	TRBJ2-5	CASSPDVGSGGETQYF	TGTGCCAGCAGCCCAGATGTGGGCAGCGGGGGCGAGACCCAGTACTTC
-	TRBV12-3/TRBV12-4	-	TRBJ2-3	CASSLGGTQYF	TGTGCCAGCAGCTTAGGGGGTACGCAGTATTTT
-	TRBV18	few	TRBJ1-3	CASSPRMDSPSGNTIYF	TGTGCCAGCTCACCACGGATGGACAGCCCGTCTGGAAACACCATATATTTT
TRBD1	TRBV27	few	TRBJ2-7	CASSLRGQGAWEQYF	TGTGCCAGCAGTTTACGGGGACAGGGGGCGTGGGAGCAGTACTTC
-	TRBV7-2	-	TRBJ2-7	CASSSSRHEQYF	TGTGCCAGCAGCTCGAGCCGGCACGAGCAGTACTTC
TRBD2	TRBV18	-	TRBJ2-5	CASSPRPSGTSGRAPETQYF	TGTGCCAGCTCACCACGCCCATCCGGGACTAGCGGGAGGGCCCCAGAGACCCAGTACTTC
TRBD2	TRBV6-5	-	TRBJ2-1	CASSPSGRAGEQFF	TGTGCCAGCAGTCCTAGCGGGAGGGCGGGGGAGCAGTTCTTC
TRBD1	TRBV6-6	-	TRBJ1-1	CASSYQQGDTEAFF	TGTGCCAGCAGTTACCAGCAGGGGGACACTGAAGCTTTCTTT
-	TRBV24-1	-	TRBJ2-3	CATSVAGDTSDTQYF	TGTGCCACCAGTGTGGCGGGGGACACAAGTGATACGCAGTATTTT